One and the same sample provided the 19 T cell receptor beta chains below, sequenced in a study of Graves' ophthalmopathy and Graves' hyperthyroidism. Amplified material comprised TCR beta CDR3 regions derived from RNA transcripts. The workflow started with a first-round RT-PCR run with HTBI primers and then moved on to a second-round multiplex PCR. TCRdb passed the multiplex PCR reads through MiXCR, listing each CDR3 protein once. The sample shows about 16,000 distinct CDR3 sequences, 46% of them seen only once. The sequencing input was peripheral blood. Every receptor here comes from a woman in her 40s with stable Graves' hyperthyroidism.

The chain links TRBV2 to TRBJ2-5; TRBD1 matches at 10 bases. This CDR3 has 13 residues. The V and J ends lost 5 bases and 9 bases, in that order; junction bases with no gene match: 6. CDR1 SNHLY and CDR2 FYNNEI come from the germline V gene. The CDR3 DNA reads TGTGCCAGCAGTCCGGGACAGGGGCAGCCCCAGTACTTC. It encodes CASSPGQGQPQYF.

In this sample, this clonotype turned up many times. The CDR3 sequence: CASSVRSVEKLFF. The CDR3 DNA reads TGTGCCAGCAGCGTTCGTTCAGTGGAAAAACTGTTTTTT. V usage is TRBV2 and J usage is TRBJ1-4; D ambiguous. CDR1 and CDR2 (germline): SNHLY, FYNNEI. The CDR3 extends over 13 amino acids. Trimming took off 6 bases at V and 8 bases at J, with 13 bases between the two ends.

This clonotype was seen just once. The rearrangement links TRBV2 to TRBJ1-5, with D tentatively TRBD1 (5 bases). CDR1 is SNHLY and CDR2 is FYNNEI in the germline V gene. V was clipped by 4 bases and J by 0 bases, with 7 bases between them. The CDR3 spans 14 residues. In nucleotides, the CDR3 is TGTGCCAGCAGTGCCAGGGCTAGCAATCAGCCCCAGCATTTT. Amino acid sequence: CASSARASNQPQHF.

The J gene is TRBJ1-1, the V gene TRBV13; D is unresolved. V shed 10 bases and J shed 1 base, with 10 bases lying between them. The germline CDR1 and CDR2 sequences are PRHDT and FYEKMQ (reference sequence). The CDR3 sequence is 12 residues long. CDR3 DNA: TGTGCCACGAGGTTCGAGAACACTGAAGCTTTCTTT. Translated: CATRFENTEAFF.

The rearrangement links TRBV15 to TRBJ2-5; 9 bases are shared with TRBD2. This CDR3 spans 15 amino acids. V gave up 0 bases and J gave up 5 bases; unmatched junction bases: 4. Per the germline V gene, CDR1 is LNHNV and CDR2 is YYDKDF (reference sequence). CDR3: CATSREAGGHETQYF. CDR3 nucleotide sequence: TGTGCCACCAGCAGAGAAGCGGGAGGCCACGAGACCCAGTACTTC.

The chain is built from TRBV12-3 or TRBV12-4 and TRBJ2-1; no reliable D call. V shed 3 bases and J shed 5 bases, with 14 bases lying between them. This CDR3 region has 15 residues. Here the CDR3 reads CASSLAHPADNEQFF. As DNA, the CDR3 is TGTGCCAGCAGTTTGGCACACCCGGCCGACAATGAGCAGTTCTTC.

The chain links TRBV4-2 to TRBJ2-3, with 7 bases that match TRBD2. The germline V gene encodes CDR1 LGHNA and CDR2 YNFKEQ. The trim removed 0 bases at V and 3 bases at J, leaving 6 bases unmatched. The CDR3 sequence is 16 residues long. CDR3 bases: TGTGCCAGCAGCCAAGATCGGGGGGTGGGGACAGATACGCAGTATTTT. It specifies CASSQDRGVGTDTQYF.

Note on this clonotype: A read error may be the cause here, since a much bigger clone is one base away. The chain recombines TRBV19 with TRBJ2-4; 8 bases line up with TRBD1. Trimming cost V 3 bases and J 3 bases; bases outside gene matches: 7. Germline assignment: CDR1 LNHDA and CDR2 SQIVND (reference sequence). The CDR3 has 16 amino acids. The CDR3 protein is CASSIGQGWGKNIQYF. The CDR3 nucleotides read TGTGCCAGTAGTATTGGACAGGGTTGGGGCAAAAACATTCAGTACTTC. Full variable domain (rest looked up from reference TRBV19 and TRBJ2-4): DGGITQSPKYLFRKEGQNVTLSCEQNLNHDAMYWYRQDPGQGLRLIYYSQIVNDFQKGDIAEGYSVSREKKESFPLTVTSAQKNPTAFYLCASSIGQGWGKNIQYFGAGTRLSVL.

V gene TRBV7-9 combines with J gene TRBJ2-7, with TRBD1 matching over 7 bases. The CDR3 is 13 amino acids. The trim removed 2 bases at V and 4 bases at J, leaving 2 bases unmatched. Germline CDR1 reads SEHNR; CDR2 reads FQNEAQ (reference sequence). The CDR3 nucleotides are TGTGCCAGCAGCTTACAGGGGGAGTACGAGCAGTACTTC. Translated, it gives CASSLQGEYEQYF. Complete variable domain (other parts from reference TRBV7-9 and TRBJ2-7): DTGVSQNPRHKITKRGQNVTFRCDPISEHNRLYWYRQTLGQGPEFLTYFQNEAQLEKSRLLSDRFSAERPKGSFSTLEIQRTEQGDSAMYLCASSLQGEYEQYFGPGTRLTVT.

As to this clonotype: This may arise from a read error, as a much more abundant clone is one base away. The CDR3 sequence: CASSEAEDTEAFF. CDR3 nucleotide sequence: TGTGCCAGCAGTGAAGCGGAGGACACTGAAGCTTTCTTT. V is TRBV2 and J is TRBJ1-1; no clear D. This CDR3 has 13 residues. Trimming took 0 bases from V and 3 from J, leaving 5 bases between them. Germline lookup yields CDR1 SNHLY and CDR2 FYNNEI.

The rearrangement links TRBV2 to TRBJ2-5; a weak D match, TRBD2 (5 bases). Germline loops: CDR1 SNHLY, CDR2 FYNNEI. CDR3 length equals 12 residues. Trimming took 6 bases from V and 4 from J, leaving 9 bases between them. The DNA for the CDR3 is TGTGCCAGCAGGTCAGAGGGAGAGACCCAGTACTTC. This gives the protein CASRSEGETQYF. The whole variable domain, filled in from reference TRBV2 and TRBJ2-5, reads EPEVTQTPSHQVTQMGQEVILRCVPISNHLYFYWYRQILGQKVEFLVSFYNNEISEKSEIFDDQFSVERPDGSNFTLKIRSTKLEDSAMYFCASRSEGETQYFGPGTRLLVL.

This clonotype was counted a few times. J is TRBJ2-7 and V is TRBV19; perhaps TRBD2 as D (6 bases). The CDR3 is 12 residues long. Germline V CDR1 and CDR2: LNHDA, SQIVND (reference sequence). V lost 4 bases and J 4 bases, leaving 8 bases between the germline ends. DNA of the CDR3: TGTGCCAGTAGTACTGCGGGGTACGAGCAGTACTTC. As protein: CASSTAGYEQYF.

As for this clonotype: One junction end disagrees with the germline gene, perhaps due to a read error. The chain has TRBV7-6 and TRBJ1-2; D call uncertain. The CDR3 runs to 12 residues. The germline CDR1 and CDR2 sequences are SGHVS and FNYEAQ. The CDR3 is CASDTYSYGHTF. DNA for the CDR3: TGTGCCAGCGACACTTACAGCTATGGCCACACCTTC.

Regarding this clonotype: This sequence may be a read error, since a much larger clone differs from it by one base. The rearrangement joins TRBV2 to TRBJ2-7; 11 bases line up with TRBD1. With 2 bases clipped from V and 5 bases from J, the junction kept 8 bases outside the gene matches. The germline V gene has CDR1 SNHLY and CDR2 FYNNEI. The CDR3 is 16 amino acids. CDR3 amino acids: CASSEPLGTGGDEQYF. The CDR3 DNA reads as TGTGCCAGCAGTGAACCCCTCGGGACAGGGGGTGACGAGCAGTACTTC. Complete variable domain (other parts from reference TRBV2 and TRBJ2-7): EPEVTQTPSHQVTQMGQEVILRCVPISNHLYFYWYRQILGQKVEFLVSFYNNEISEKSEIFDDQFSVERPDGSNFTLKIRSTKLEDSAMYFCASSEPLGTGGDEQYFGPGTRLTVT.

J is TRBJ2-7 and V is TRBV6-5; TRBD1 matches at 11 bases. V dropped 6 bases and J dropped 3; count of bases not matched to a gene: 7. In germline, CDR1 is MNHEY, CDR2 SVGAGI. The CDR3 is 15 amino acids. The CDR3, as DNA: TGTGCCAGCAGCACCTCCGGGACAGGGGGCTACGAGCAGTACTTC. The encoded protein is CASSTSGTGGYEQYF.

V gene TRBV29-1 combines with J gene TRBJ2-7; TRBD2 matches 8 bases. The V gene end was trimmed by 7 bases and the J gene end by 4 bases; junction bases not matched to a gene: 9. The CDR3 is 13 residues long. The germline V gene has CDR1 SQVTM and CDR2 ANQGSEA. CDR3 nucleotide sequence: TGCAGCGCGGCGGGGGGCGACAAGTACGAGCAGTACTTC. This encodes CSAAGGDKYEQYF.

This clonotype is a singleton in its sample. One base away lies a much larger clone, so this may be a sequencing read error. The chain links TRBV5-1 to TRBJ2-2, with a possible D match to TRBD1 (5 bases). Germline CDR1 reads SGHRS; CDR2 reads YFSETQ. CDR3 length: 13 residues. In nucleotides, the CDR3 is TGCGCCATCAGCTCCAGGGTGACCGGGGAGCTGTTTTTT. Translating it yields CAISSRVTGELFF. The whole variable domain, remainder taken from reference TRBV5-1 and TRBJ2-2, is KAGVTQTPRYLIKTRGQQVTLSCSPISGHRSVSWYQQTPGQGLQFLFEYFSETQRNKGNFPGRFSGRQFSNSRSEMNVSTLELGDSALYLCAISSRVTGELFFGEGSRLTVL.

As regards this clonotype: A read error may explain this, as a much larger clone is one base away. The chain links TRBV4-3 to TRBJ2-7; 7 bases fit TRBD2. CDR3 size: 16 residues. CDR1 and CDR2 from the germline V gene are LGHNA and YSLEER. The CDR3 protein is CARSQDWASGTYEQYF. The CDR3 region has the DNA TGCGCCCGCAGCCAAGATTGGGCTAGCGGAACCTACGAGCAGTACTTC.

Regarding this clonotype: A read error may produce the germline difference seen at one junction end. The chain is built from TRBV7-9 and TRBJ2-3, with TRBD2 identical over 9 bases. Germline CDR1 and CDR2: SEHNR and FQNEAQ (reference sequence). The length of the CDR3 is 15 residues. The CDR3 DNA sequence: TGTGCCAGCAGCATAGCGGGAGTAAGCACAGATACGCAGTATTTT. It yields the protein CASSIAGVSTDTQYF.